The present entry profiles one T cell receptor (beta chain) with its context. The sample holds many counts of this clonotype. There is no known antigen for this receptor. No much larger clone is present one base from it, and per-base qualities are unavailable. The data belong to a study of T cells in Graves' hyperthyroidism and ophthalmopathy (dated 2019 in TCRdb). In terms of the full investigation: Peripheral blood samples were taken at the time of initial diagnosis, prior to any treatment. To identify TCR V-J signatures that set the groups apart, the researchers used a discovery cohort of approximately 98 patients, made up of 43 with Graves' ophthalmopathy and 57 with stable Graves' hyperthyroidism. An independent validation cohort of around 20 hyperthyroidism patients and some 15 patients who later progressed to ophthalmopathy tested prospective prediction of ophthalmopathy. The 95 to 100 discovery patients were divided at random into training and test sets in a 7:3 ratio. In roughly six Graves' hyperthyroidism patients, the study also compared T-cell repertoires from thyroid tissue with T-cell repertoires from blood. After blood sampling, hyperthyroidism patients were treated with methimazole at a starting dose of 30 mg daily, and ophthalmopathy patients were treated with high-dose intravenous methylprednisolone. According to the paper, TCR Vbeta CDR3 sequencing was carried out on approximately 140 peripheral blood samples, which came from 40 to 45 ophthalmopathy, 75 to 80 hyperthyroidism and around 17 progressor patients. General findings and caveats noted by the study authors: Sample size was not statistically predetermined, and investigators were not blinded to group allocation. During validation, the model predicted progression to ophthalmopathy a median of approximately 6.5 months ahead of onset, with approximately 70% sensitivity and 72% to 80% specificity. Most expanded thyroid clonotypes (frequency above 0.001) were also found in blood, which suggests that blood repertoires may mirror thyroid immune responses. A 13 V-J signature model separated ophthalmopathy from stable hyperthyroidism, with approximately 87% sensitivity and about 81% specificity in cross-validation and 80%/75% in testing.

A patient counted as having stable Graves' hyperthyroidism if no progression to ophthalmopathy occurred over 18 months of follow-up. The hyperthyroidism patients were between 18 and 65 years old and newly diagnosed, with a disease duration of less than 2 months. Any patient with an uncontrolled infection, another autoimmune disease, pregnancy or lactation was excluded. Diagnoses were based on clinical symptoms, serum thyroxine and TRAb, thyroid ultrasound and orbital computed tomography. Ficoll-Paque density gradient centrifugation was used to isolate PBMCs from 10 ml of fresh peripheral blood. Trizol reagent was used to extract total RNA, and RNA quality was then checked on an Agilent 2100 Bioanalyzer. Inclusive of the bounding cysteine and phenylalanine, the CDR3 is 16 residues long. The retained sequence is limited to the CDR3, 48 bases, with the frame set at the first base. Per the germline V gene, SGHAT is the CDR1 and FQNNGV is the CDR2. From V the trimming removes 5 bases and from J it removes 4 bases, while the gene matches leave 12 bases of the junction unaccounted for.

Amplification of TCR beta CDR3 regions was carried out from RNA transcripts. A first-round RT-PCR of the TCR CDR3 used the HTBI primer set with the Qiagen OneStep RT-PCR kit. Libraries were constructed in a second round of multiplex PCR, after which size selection and purification were carried out. Paired-end sequencing of the libraries was performed with 100 bp reads on an Illumina HiSeq2000. In the source study's methods: SOAPnuke was used to process the raw data, throwing out any read that contained adapters or uncalled bases, had a mean Phred below 15, or lacked an exact constant-primer or identifier match. High-quality paired reads were merged using COPE v1.2.5, and each unique nucleotide sequence was defined as a clonotype. MiTCR v1.1 was used to align the clonotypes against IMGT TRBV, TRBD and TRBJ reference segments. Only V-J combinations with frequency above 0.0001, covering 98% to 99.2% of repertoires, were analysed. A TCS score was defined as the ratio between F50 (clonal expansion) and ExV (chaos), using BLOSUM62-based TCRdist between CDR3 peptides within each V-J. Welch's t-statistics and random forest reduced fewer than 550 V-J features to roughly 13, which were used in a naive Bayes classifier (R e1071). TCRdb itself trimmed the public reads at Q25 with fastp, ran MiXCR and retained productive beta chains. Rows with one shared CDR3 protein collapse into an entry with the most common genes and DNA. Clone size and V and J calls follow TCRdb, not the original study. The sample yields roughly 630,000 distinct CDR3 sequences; 15% to 18% were counted once. 7.3% of the sample is in the top ten clones.

The sample comprised blood. The chain is assembled from TRBV11-2 and TRBJ1-1; 8 nucleotides in the junction match TRBD1. The clonotype comes from a woman between 25 and 40 years old with Graves' hyperthyroidism. Read as DNA, the sequence is TGTGCCAGCAGCCCGATCCGGACAGGGATGGGCACTGAAGCTTTCTTT. The translation is CASSPIRTGMGTEAFF.